The clone carrying this T cell receptor beta chain came up once. The data were produced by immunoSEQ multiplex PCR, yet TCRdb's version contains in-frame clones alone and is incomplete. The repertoire holds about 150,000 clones, with about 92% as singletons. The sample is drawn from a study of T cell responses to AZD1222 COVID-19 vaccine. The CDR3 sequence is 15 residues long. Germline V gene data show CDR1 as SNHLY and CDR2 as FYNNEI. V was shortened by 7 bases and J by 1 base, with 14 bases between the two germline ends. V and J are TRBV2 and TRBJ1-5, with D maybe TRBD1 (6 bases). The clonotype was recovered from an adult who received the AZD1222 COVID-19 vaccine. The specimen comprised peripheral blood, sampled 28 days after the second AZD1222 dose. The CDR3 here is CASNSQGLSNQPQHF. Here the CDR3 DNA reads TGTGCCAGCAACTCACAGGGTCTAAGCAATCAGCCCCAGCATTTT.